Sequencing of this TCR beta chain was carried out in a study of blood T cell repertoires in COVID-19. About the study: There were acute and convalescent COVID-19 samples, and they came from the United States, Italy and Spain. The analysed material was cDNA or gDNA that came from T cells, B-cell-depleted T cells, or PBMCs.

Germline assignment: CDR1 SGHNT and CDR2 YYREEE (reference sequence). This CDR3 comprises 15 residues. With 4 bases clipped from V and 2 bases from J, the junction kept 8 bases outside the gene matches. The authors' processing: From reference gene primer amplification, estimates of nucleated cell counts were derived. The table came from immunoSEQ multiplex PCR; TCRdb's copy has only in-frame clones and leaves some out. Clone size and the V and J calls come from that table; the DNA yielded D and trimming. The sample shows about 160,000 clones, roughly four fifths of them seen only once. The origin of this receptor is a man aged 65-85 years who had recovered from COVID-19. Sequenced input: peripheral blood. The V call is TRBV5-4, the J call TRBJ1-2; TRBD1 matches 7 bases. CDR3 nucleotide sequence: TGTGCCAGCAGCCGAGACAGGGTGCAAAACTATGGCTACACCTTC. This encodes CASSRDRVQNYGYTF.